This T cell receptor beta chain was identified in a study of shared clonotypes between healthy human individuals. The method was immunoSEQ multiplex PCR; TCRdb's version includes in-frame clones alone and lacks a portion of them. The sample has approximately 590,000 clones; around 95% are singletons. As to this clone: Other DNA sequences from this sample encode an identical CDR3 as well.

This CDR3 comprises 12 residues. Trimming pared 4 bases from V and 0 bases from J, leaving 4 bases between. Germline V gene sequence: CDR1 MNHEY, CDR2 SMNVEV (reference sequence). Naive CD8 cells comprised CD45RO-negative, CCR7-positively selected cells, excluding terminally differentiated effector memory CD45RA+ cells. The specimen was naive CD8+ T cells sorted from blood. V is TRBV27 and J is TRBJ2-7; D unclear. The source is a woman aged 25-40 years in good health. The CDR3 loop is CASSSGSYEQYF. CDR3 coding DNA: TGTGCCAGCAGTTCCGGCTCCTACGAGCAGTACTTC.